The T cell receptor (beta chain) under discussion was sequenced for a study of cytotoxic CD8 clonotypes in ibrutinib-treated CLL. Produced via immunoSEQ multiplex PCR; TCRdb's table is partial and in-frame only. The sample yields 160,000 or so clones, under 90% seen once. CDR1 and CDR2 (germline): SGHAT, FQNNGV. The CDR3 has 15 amino acids. V gave up 0 bases and J gave up 4 bases, with 9 bases separating them. With respect to this clone: The antigen is undetermined.

Study-level points and caveats: Once treatment began, public clonotypes, which were uncommon, contracted or stayed stable.

The starting material was PBMCs, obtained after 24 months of ibrutinib treatment. The rearrangement joins TRBV11-2 to TRBJ1-4; no clear D. This TCR came from a human donor with chronic lymphocytic leukemia. The CDR3, as DNA: TGTGCCAGCAGCTTAGATCTGGCGTTTAATGAAAAACTGTTTTTT. This sequence encodes CASSLDLAFNEKLFF.